The present T cell receptor beta chain was sequenced within a study of T cell responses to AZD1222 COVID-19 vaccine (dated by TCRdb to the early 2020s). In terms of the full investigation: Because spike-specific TCR depth and breadth did not differ between the two schedules, AZD1222 recipients who got a second dose at roughly 4 weeks were pooled with those who got a second dose at roughly 12 weeks. TCR sequencing covered more than 230 trial participants: nearly 210 given two doses of AZD1222 and 26 given two doses of MenACWY control vaccine. Trial participants were enrolled by age into subgroups of 18-55, 56-69 and 70-plus years, and approximately 150, 30 and 60 TCR-sequenced participants, respectively, were included in these subgroups.

The CDR3 regions of human TCRbeta chains were subjected to immunosequencing. From the authors' description of their analysis: Repertoire TCRs were checked for matches against a reference library of SARS-CoV-2-specific TCRs that had been generated using the MIRA antigen-specificity platform. Breadth was defined as the fraction of unique TCRs that were SARS-CoV-2-associated. Depth was defined as the fraction of total T cells that were SARS-CoV-2-associated. Each spike-specific TCR was assigned to its reactive spike region and to a CD4 or CD8 class using the MIRA data. Log10-transformed breadth and depth values were compared by one-way ANOVA with Sidak's multiple comparisons tests. TCRdb carries this immuneACCESS record with in-frame sequences only. Its versions omit some clonotypes, under half of them owing to an unresolved V gene in the studies checked, with the rest unexplained. For V, J and clone size, that table is used; D and trimming come from the DNA. In all, the sample holds over 130,000 clones, and 89% of those were seen once. The top ten clones comprise about 4.8% of the sample.

Of note for this clone: Its binding antigen is unknown. Per-nucleotide qualities are absent, and no much larger clonotype sits a single base away.

V is shortened by 3 bases, J by 8 bases, and the region joining them spans 20 bases. CDR1 SGHNT and CDR2 YYREEE are derived from the germline V gene (reference sequence). The CDR3 has 15 amino acids, counting the end cysteine and phenylalanine. Only CDR3 DNA remains: 45 bases, in frame from the first base. In the paper's terms, the time point label means: baseline before first vaccination. Vaccinee samples were obtained from the UK trials COV001 and COV002, which included a single-blind randomized controlled phase 2/3 trial of AZD1222 (ChAdOx1 nCoV-19) in healthy adults. Trial participant PBMC samples were collected at day 0 and day 28 after the second dose for TCRbeta chain sequencing. General conclusions and limits of the study: In the small 56-69-year group, the increase in depth fell short of significance, most likely because of low power. CD4 TCRs associated with the vaccine covered the entire spike protein, and the dominant responses were in regions 160-218 and 743-854. A significant rise in spike-specific TCR breadth and depth was observed after two AZD1222 doses relative to day 0 and relative to MenACWY recipients. Participants were mostly white British, with more females than males. The authors suggested clonal diversity may have been underestimated. No day 14 peak-response samples were available, so repertoires were characterized only after the peak T cell response. Conclusions about previously exposed vaccinees are limited because only a handful of AZD1222 recipients were SARS-CoV-2 seropositive at baseline. Nearly half of unique spike-specific TCRs reportedly recognized epitopes outside regions mutated in the B.1.351 and B.1.1.7 variants.

Sequences were derived from peripheral blood, sampled on day 0 of AZD1222 vaccination. This chain joins TRBV5-4 to TRBJ1-2, with the D gene not clear enough to name. The receptor was derived from an adult in good health. The CDR3 is CASSSGRGNVGGYTF. The sequence in DNA is TGTGCCAGCAGCTCGGGTCGGGGAAATGTTGGCGGCTACACCTTC. With the rest looked up from the reference TRBV5-4 and TRBJ1-2 genes rather than sequenced, the full variable domain is ETGVTQSPTHLIKTRGQQVTLRCSSQSGHNTVSWYQQALGQGPQFIFQYYREEENGRGNFPPRFSGLQFPNYSSELNVNALELDDSALYLCASSSGRGNVGGYTFGSGTRLTVV.